The 18 T cell receptor beta chains given below trace back to one sample, sequenced in a study of shared clonotypes between healthy human individuals. Assay: immunoSEQ multiplex PCR; the TCRdb copy retains only in-frame clones and omits some. The sample has 450,000 to 600,000 clones, around 80% seen once; the top ten hold less than 15%. The sample consisted of PBMCs. The receptor source for this set is a woman in her thirties or forties in good health. Some clones in this sample may be carry-over from other donors' samples.

V gene TRBV5-1 combines with J gene TRBJ2-3; TRBD1 matches 9 bases. The CDR3 contains 15 residues. The germline CDR1 and CDR2 sequences are SGHRS and YFSETQ. J gave up 7 bases and V 0 bases, and 6 bases lay outside the gene matches. The CDR3 sequence is CASSLAGTGFNTQYF. CDR3 coding DNA: TGCGCCAGCAGCTTGGCCGGGACAGGGTTTAATACGCAGTATTTT. The variable domain in full, completed from reference TRBV5-1 and TRBJ2-3, reads KAGVTQTPRYLIKTRGQQVTLSCSPISGHRSVSWYQQTPGQGLQFLFEYFSETQRNKGNFPGRFSGRQFSNSRSEMNVSTLELGDSALYLCASSLAGTGFNTQYFGPGTRLTVL.

This chain joins TRBV4-2 and TRBJ2-1; TRBD2 aligns across 9 bases. Germline trimming cut 0 bases from V and 8 bases from J; bases unmatched to any gene: 8. Germline CDR1 reads LGHNA; CDR2 reads YNFKEQ. The CDR3 loop spans 16 amino acids. In DNA form, the CDR3 reads TGTGCCAGCAGCCAAGAAGGTAGCGGGAGTCCCCATGAGCAGTTCTTC. Protein sequence: CASSQEGSGSPHEQFF.

The chain links TRBV25-1 to TRBJ1-4; no definite D call. This CDR3 has 14 residues. The germline V gene encodes CDR1 MGHDK and CDR2 SYGVNS. Trimming pared 7 bases from V and 7 bases from J, leaving 16 bases between. This chain's CDR3 is CASTKWGAREKLFF. CDR3 nucleotides: TGTGCCAGCACCAAGTGGGGAGCCCGTGAAAAACTGTTTTTT.

This chain uses TRBV9 with TRBJ2-7, with TRBD1 matching over 8 bases. V was pared by 4 bases and J by 6 bases, with 6 bases of the junction left unmatched. The CDR3 is 13 amino acids. The germline V gene encodes CDR1 SGDLS and CDR2 YYNGEE. CDR3 amino acids: CASSNQGQGEQYF. The CDR3 DNA reads TGTGCCAGCAGCAACCAAGGACAGGGCGAGCAGTACTTC.

V usage is TRBV28 and J usage is TRBJ1-3; TRBD1 matches 8 bases. The germline CDR1 and CDR2 sequences are MDHEN and SYDVKM. This CDR3 contains 13 residues. V trimming: 6 bases; J trimming: 2 bases; junction bases outside the gene matches: 0. The CDR3 nucleotides read TGTGCCAGCAGGGACAGGGCTGGAAACACCATATATTTT. It specifies CASRDRAGNTIYF.

This chain uses TRBV30 with TRBJ2-3; 9 nucleotides line up with TRBD1. Germline V gene data show CDR1 as GTSNPN and CDR2 as SVGIG (reference sequence). CDR3 length: 15 residues. Trimming took 0 bases from V and 3 from J; bases not matched to a gene: 4. The DNA for the CDR3 is TGTGCCTGGAGTGTACAAGGACAGGGGACAGATACGCAGTATTTT. It translates to CAWSVQGQGTDTQYF. The full variable domain, with the rest looked up from reference TRBV30 and TRBJ2-3, is SQTIHQWPATLVQPVGSPLSLECTVEGTSNPNLYWYRQAAGRGLQLLFYSVGIGQISSEVPQNLSASRPQDRQFILSSKKLLLSDSGFYLCAWSVQGQGTDTQYFGPGTRLTVL.

The J gene is TRBJ2-7, the V gene TRBV18; TRBD1 matches at 9 bases. Germline CDR1 reads KGHSH; CDR2 reads LQKENI. CDR3 length: 16 residues. J gave up 4 bases and V 3 bases, and 10 bases lay outside the gene matches. CDR3 coding DNA: TGTGCCAGCTCACCTTCACAGGGGGCGATCAGTTACGAGCAGTACTTC. Its protein product is CASSPSQGAISYEQYF.

J is TRBJ2-1 and V is TRBV7-7, with 10 bases identical to TRBD2. The CDR3 is 16 residues long. V gave up 1 base and J gave up 2 bases; unmatched junction bases: 2. Germline CDR1 SSHAT, CDR2 FNYEAQ (reference sequence). The DNA for the CDR3 is TGTGCCAGCAGCTTAGGCCTAGCGGGAGCCTACAATGAGCAGTTCTTC. This translates into CASSLGLAGAYNEQFF.

This chain joins TRBV10-2 and TRBJ1-6, with D hard to call. This CDR3 has 15 amino acids. With 6 bases removed from V and 0 bases from J, the gap between germline ends came to 9 bases. The germline V gene encodes CDR1 WSHSY and CDR2 SAAADI. Here the CDR3 reads CASRAVSSYNSPLHF. The CDR3 nucleotides read TGCGCCAGCAGGGCAGTGAGCTCCTATAATTCACCCCTCCACTTT.

This clone has just a few counts. The gene calls are TRBV19 and TRBJ1-5, with TRBD1 matching 8 bases. This CDR3 has 13 amino acids. The germline gives CDR1 LNHDA, CDR2 SQIVND (reference sequence). V lost 5 bases, J lost 7 bases, and 4 bases stayed unmatched. The CDR3 DNA follows: TGTGCCAGTAGTGAACAGGGGGTACAGCCCCAGCATTTT. Translating it yields CASSEQGVQPQHF.

The V and J genes are TRBV5-1 and TRBJ2-7; a weak D match, TRBD2 (7 bases). Trimming cost V 3 bases and J 8 bases, with 12 bases left between them. Germline-derived CDR1 and CDR2 are SGHRS and YFSETQ. The CDR3 runs 12 residues. The CDR3 nucleotides read TGCGCCAGCAGCTCGGGGGGCGGAAAGCAGTACTTC. Translated: CASSSGGGKQYF.

The chain carries TRBV4-3 and TRBJ2-7, with TRBD2 matching 10 bases. Germline V lookup: CDR1 LGHNA, CDR2 YSLEER. After removal of 4 bases from V and 4 bases from J, the junction contained 1 base not matched to a gene. The CDR3 runs to 13 residues. CDR3 DNA sequence: TGCGCCAGCAGCCCGACTAGCGGGTACGAGCAGTACTTC. Protein sequence: CASSPTSGYEQYF.

This clone was seen many times. V usage is TRBV6-4 and J usage is TRBJ2-1; no reliable D call. Deletions cut 5 bases from V and 5 bases from J, with 13 bases between. Germline V gene data show CDR1 as MRHNA and CDR2 as SNTAGT. There are 14 residues in the CDR3. CDR3 nucleotides: TGTGCCAGCAGTCTGAACAGCCCGGACAATGAGCAGTTCTTC. Protein product: CASSLNSPDNEQFF.

V gene TRBV11-3 combines with J gene TRBJ2-1; tentatively, D is TRBD2 (6 bases). The V gene lost 5 bases and the J gene lost 4 bases, with 21 bases spanning the gap. The CDR3 is 17 residues long. Germline CDR1 is SGHNT and CDR2 is YENEEA. CDR3 residues: CASSPRGGTTPYNEQFF. The CDR3 nucleotides read TGTGCCAGCAGCCCCCGGGGCGGGACCACTCCTTACAATGAGCAGTTCTTC.

V is TRBV7-9 and J is TRBJ2-5; D possibly corresponds to TRBD2 (5 bases). This CDR3 has 14 residues. CDR1 is SEHNR, CDR2 FQNEAQ, per germline (reference sequence). CDR3 sequence (DNA): TGTGCTCCCGGACGGGGATTCGGAAAAGAGACCCAGTACTTC. It specifies CAPGRGFGKETQYF.

CDR3 in amino acids: CASSSPGTSGRAADTQYF. DNA for the CDR3: TGTGCCAGCAGCTCTCCCGGGACTAGCGGGAGGGCCGCAGATACGCAGTATTTT. This chain connects TRBV11-1 to TRBJ2-3; TRBD2 matches 16 bases. The germline V gene encodes CDR1 SGHAT and CDR2 FQDESV (reference sequence). Trimming at V came to 4 bases and at J to 4 bases, leaving 8 bases not matched to a gene. CDR3 length: 18 residues.

Points on this clone: This is likely an artifact of a read error, given a far larger clone one base away. The genes are TRBV28 and TRBJ1-5, with D possibly TRBD1 on 5 matching bases. The CDR3 is 15 amino acids. Trimming shortened V by 2 bases and J by 5 bases, and 13 bases separated the two germline ends. Germline lookup yields CDR1 MDHEN and CDR2 SYDVKM. As DNA, the CDR3 is TGTGCCAGCAGTTTAGACGGCGTGGGGGATCAGCCCCAGCATTTT. As protein: CASSLDGVGDQPQHF.

The table lists this clone with a few counts. CDR3 residues: CASSYGGGAAFF. The CDR3 DNA reads as TGTGCCAGCAGCTACGGCGGTGGGGCAGCTTTCTTT. J is TRBJ1-1 and V is TRBV7-9, with D possibly TRBD1 on 5 matching bases. Trimming removed 4 bases from V and 10 bases from J, with 13 bases in between. This CDR3 spans 12 amino acids. From germline, CDR1 is SEHNR and CDR2 FQNEAQ (reference sequence).